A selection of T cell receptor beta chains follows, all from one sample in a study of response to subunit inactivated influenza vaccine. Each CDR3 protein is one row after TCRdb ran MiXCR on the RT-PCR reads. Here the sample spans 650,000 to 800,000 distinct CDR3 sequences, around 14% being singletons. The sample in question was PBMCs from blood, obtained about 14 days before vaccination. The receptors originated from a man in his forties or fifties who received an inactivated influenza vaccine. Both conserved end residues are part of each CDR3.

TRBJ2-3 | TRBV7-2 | CASSLNPGDTADTQYF
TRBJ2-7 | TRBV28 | CASRGTSGGSYEQYF
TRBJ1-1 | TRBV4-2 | CASSQILYDTEAFF
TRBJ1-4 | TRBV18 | CASSTGQGKLFF
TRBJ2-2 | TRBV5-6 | CASTLFPLNTGELFF
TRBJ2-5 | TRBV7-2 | CASSLDLAGRETQYF
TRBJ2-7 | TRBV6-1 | CASSPVAGTSGQYF
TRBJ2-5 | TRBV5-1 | CASSWGNAGMETQYF
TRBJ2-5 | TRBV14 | CASSQAPWGSSGLQETQYF
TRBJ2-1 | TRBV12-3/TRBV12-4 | CASSFKAEQFF
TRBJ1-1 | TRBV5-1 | CASSLTGVGAEAFF
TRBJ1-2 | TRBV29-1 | CSVDQFSGTPNYGYTF
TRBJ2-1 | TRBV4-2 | CASSLSPGTFNEQFF
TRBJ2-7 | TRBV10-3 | CAISEGEYEQYF
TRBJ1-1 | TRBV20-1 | CSATRQGYTEAFF
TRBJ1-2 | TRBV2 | CASSPRQVLGTF
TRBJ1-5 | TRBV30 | CAWSGYGNQPQHF
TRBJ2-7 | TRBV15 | CATSRRTGPYEQYF
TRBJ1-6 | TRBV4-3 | CASSPSGIPYNSPLHF
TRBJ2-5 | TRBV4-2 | CASSQDGTLATQYF
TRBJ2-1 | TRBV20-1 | CSARDNRRGLYNEQFF
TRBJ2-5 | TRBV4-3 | CASSQDGRGRRETQYF
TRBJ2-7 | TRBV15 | CATSRGDGPYEQYF
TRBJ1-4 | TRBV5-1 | CASSREPNEKLFF
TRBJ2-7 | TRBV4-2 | CASSQVAGSYEQYF
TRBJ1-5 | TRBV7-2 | CASSLQGTSNQSQHF
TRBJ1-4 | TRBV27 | CASSFGTRDKLFF
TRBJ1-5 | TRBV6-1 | CASSPGQGKTQPQHF
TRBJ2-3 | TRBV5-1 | CASRYQGAPTDTQYF
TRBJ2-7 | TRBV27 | CASSFSPDSSYEQYF
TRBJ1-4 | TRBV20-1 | CSARGPGVNEKLFF
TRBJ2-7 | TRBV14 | CASSQVNWYEQYF
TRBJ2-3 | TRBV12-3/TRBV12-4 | CASSFSGVRDTQYF
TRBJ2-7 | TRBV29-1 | CSAAGDGYEQYF
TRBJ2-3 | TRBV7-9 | CASSFLGQSKGDTQYF
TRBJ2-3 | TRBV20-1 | CSAPRPSTDTQYF
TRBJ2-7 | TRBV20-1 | CSARMAPRGYEQYF
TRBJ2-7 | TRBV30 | CAWSVAGGNEQYF
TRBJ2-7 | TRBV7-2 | CASSLGPGPNSYEQYF
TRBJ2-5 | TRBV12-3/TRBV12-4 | CASSFSGRETQYF